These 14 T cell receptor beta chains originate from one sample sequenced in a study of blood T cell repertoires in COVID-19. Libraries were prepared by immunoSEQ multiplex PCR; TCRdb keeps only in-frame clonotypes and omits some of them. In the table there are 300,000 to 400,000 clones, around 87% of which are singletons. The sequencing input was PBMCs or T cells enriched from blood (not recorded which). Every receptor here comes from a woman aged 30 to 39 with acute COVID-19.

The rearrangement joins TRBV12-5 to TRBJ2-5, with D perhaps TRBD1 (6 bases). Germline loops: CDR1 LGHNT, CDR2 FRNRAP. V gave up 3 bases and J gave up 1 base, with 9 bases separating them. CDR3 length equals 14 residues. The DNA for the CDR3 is TGTGCTAGTGGTTTAGGGGGTCTCCAAGAGACCCAGTACTTC. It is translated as CASGLGGLQETQYF.

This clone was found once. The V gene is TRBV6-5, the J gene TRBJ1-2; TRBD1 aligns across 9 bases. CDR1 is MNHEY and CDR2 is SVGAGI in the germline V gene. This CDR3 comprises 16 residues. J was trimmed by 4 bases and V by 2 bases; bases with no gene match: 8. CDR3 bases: TGTGCCAGCAGTTACGGAGGGACAGGGTCCTTCTATGGCTACACCTTC. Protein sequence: CASSYGGTGSFYGYTF.

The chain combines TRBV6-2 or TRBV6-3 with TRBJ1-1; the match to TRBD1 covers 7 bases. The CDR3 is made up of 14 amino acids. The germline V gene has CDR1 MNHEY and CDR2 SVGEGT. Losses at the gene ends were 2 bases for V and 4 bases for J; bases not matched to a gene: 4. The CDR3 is CASSYVTGTTEAFF. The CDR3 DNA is TGTGCCAGCAGTTACGTGACAGGGACCACTGAAGCTTTCTTT.

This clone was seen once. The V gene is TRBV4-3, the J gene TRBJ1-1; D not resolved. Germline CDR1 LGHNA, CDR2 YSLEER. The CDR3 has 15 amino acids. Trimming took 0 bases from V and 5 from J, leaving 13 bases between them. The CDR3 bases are TGCGCCAGCAGCCAAGACGTGCGGGGTTGGACTGAAGCTTTCTTT. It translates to CASSQDVRGWTEAFF.

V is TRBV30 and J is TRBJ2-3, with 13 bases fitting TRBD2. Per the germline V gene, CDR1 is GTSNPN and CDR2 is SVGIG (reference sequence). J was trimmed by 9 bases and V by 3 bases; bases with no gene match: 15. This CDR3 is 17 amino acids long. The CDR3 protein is CAWSEQITSGGADTQYF. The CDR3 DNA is TGTGCCTGGAGCGAGCAGATCACTAGCGGGGGGGCCGACACGCAGTATTTT.

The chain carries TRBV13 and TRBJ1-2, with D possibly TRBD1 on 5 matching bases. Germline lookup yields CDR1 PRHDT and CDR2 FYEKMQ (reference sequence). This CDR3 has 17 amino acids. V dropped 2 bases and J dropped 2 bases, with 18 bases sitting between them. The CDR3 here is CASSLWGWRQGNYGYTF. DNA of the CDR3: TGTGCCAGCAGCTTATGGGGCTGGCGGCAGGGAAACTATGGCTACACCTTC.

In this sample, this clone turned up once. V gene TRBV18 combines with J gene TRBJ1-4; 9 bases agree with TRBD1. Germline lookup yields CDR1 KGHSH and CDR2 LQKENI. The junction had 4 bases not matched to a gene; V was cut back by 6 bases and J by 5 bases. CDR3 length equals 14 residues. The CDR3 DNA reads TGTGCCAGCTCCTGGGGGACAGGGAATGAAAAACTGTTTTTT. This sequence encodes CASSWGTGNEKLFF.

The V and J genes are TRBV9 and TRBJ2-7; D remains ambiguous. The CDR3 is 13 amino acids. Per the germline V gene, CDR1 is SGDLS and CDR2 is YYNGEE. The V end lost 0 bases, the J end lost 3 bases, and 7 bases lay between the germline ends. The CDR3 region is CASSVVPGYEQYF. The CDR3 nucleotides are TGTGCCAGCAGCGTAGTACCGGGCTACGAGCAGTACTTC.

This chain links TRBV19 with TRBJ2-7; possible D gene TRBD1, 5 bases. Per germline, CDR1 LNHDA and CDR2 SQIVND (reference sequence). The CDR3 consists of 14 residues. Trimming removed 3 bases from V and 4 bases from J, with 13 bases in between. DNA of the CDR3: TGTGCCAGTAGTATCCCCCAGGGATGGTACGAGCAGTACTTC. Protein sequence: CASSIPQGWYEQYF.

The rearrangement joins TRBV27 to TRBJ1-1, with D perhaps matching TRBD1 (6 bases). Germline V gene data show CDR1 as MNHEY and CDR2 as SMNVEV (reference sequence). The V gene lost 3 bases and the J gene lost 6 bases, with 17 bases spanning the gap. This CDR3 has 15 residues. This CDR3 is CASSFRQGPMAEAFF. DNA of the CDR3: TGTGCCAGCAGTTTTCGTCAGGGGCCGATGGCTGAAGCTTTCTTT.

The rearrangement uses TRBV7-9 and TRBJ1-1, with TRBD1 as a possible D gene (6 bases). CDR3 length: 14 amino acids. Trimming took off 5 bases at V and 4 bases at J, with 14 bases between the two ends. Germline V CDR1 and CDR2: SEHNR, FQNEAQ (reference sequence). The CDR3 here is CASSPIQGPTEAFF. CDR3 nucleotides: TGTGCCAGCAGCCCAATACAGGGTCCCACTGAAGCTTTCTTT.

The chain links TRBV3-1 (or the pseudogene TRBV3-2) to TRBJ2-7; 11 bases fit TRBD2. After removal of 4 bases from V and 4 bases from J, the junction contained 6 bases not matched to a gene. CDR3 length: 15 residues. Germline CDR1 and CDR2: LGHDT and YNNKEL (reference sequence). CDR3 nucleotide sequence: TGTGCCAGCAGCCCGCTAGCGGGGGGACTATACGAGCAGTACTTC. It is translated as CASSPLAGGLYEQYF.

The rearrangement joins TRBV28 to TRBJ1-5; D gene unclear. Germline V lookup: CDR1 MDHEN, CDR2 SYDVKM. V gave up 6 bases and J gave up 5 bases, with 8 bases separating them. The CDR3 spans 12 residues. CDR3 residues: CASRPEDQPQHF. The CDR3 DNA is TGTGCCAGCAGGCCAGAAGATCAGCCCCAGCATTTT.

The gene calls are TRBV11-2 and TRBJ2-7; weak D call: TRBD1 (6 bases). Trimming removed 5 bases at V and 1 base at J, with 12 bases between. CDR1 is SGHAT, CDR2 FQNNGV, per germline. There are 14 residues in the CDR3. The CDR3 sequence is CASSRSRGSYEQYF. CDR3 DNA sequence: TGTGCCAGCAGCCGGTCCAGGGGTTCCTACGAGCAGTACTTC. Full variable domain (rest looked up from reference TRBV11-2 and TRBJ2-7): EAGVAQSPRYKIIEKRQSVAFWCNPISGHATLYWYQQILGQGPKLLIQFQNNGVVDDSQLPKDRFSAERLKGVDSTLKIQPAKLEDSAVYLCASSRSRGSYEQYFGPGTRLTVT.